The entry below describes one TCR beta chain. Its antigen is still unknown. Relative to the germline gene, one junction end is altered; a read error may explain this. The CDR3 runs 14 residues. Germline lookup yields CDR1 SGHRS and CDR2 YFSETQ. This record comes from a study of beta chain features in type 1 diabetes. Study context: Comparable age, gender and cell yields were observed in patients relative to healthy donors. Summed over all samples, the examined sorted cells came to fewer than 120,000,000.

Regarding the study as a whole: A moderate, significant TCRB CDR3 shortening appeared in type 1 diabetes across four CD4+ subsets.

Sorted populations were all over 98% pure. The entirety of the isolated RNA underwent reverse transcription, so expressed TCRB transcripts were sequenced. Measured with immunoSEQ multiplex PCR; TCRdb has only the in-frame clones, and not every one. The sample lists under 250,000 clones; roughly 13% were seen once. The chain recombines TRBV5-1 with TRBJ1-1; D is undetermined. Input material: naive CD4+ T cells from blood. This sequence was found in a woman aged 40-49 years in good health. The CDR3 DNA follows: TGCGCCAGCAGAGCCTCTACGGGGAACGCTGAAGCTTTCTTT. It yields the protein CASRASTGNAEAFF. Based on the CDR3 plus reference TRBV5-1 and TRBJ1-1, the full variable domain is KAGVTQTPRYLIKTRGQQVTLSCSPISGHRSVSWYQQTPGQGLQFLFEYFSETQRNKGNFPGRFSGRQFSNSRSEMNVSTLELGDSALYLCASRASTGNAEAFFGQGTRLTVV.